The 19 T cell receptor beta chains given below trace back to one sample, sequenced in a study of cytomegalovirus exposure and HLA in healthy donors. The PCR made use of 60 Vbeta and 13 Jbeta primers. Here immunoSEQ multiplex PCR was the method, and the copy in TCRdb shows in-frame clones only, minus some. The sample lists 200,000 or so clones; less than 90% were seen once. Sequenced input: PBMCs. The receptors come from a boy aged 5-17 years in good health and CMV-seronegative.

For this clone: An end of the junction differs from the germline gene, which may be a read error. V is TRBV30 and J is TRBJ2-7; 9 bases map to TRBD1. Germline CDR1 GTSNPN, CDR2 SVGIG (reference sequence). The CDR3 is 11 residues long. CDR3 bases: TGTGCCTGGAGTGTTAGGGGGACAGGGAACTTC. Protein: CAWSVRGTGNF.

This chain joins TRBV7-8 and TRBJ2-1, with 13 bases aligning to TRBD2. Germline lookup yields CDR1 SGHVS and CDR2 FQNEAQ. V trimming: 1 base; J trimming: 8 bases; junction bases outside the gene matches: 8. This CDR3 region has 17 residues. The CDR3 sequence: CASSLVRTSGGRDEQFF. The CDR3, as DNA: TGTGCCAGCAGCTTAGTGAGGACTAGCGGGGGACGCGATGAGCAGTTCTTC. Combining the CDR3 with reference TRBV7-8 and TRBJ2-1 gives the whole variable domain GAGVSQSPRYKVAKRGQDVALRCDPISGHVSLFWYQQALGQGPEFLTYFQNEAQLDKSGLPSDRFFAERPEGSVSTLKIQRTQQEDSAVYLCASSLVRTSGGRDEQFFGPGTRLTVL.

This clone came up a few times. The genes are TRBV5-6 and TRBJ1-4; 7 bases align to TRBD1. J gave up 6 bases and V 0 bases, and 2 bases lay outside the gene matches. The length of the CDR3 is 14 residues. Germline lookup yields CDR1 SGHDT and CDR2 YYEEEE. The CDR3 coding sequence is TGTGCCAGCAGCTTGGGGACAGGTTATGAAAAACTGTTTTTT. This encodes CASSLGTGYEKLFF.

J is TRBJ1-5 and V is TRBV5-1; no reliable D call. Trimming took 1 base from V and 1 from J, leaving 3 bases between them. The germline CDR1 and CDR2 sequences are SGHRS and YFSETQ. The CDR3 spans 13 residues. CDR3 amino acids: CASSLTSNQPQHF. The CDR3 DNA follows: TGCGCCAGCAGCTTGACAAGCAATCAGCCCCAGCATTTT.

The chain employs TRBV5-1 and TRBJ2-3; D gene unclear. The CDR3 is 13 residues long. Trimming removed 4 bases at V and 4 bases at J, with 10 bases between. Looked up from germline, CDR1 is SGHRS and CDR2 is YFSETQ. CDR3 residues: CASSPDQSDTQYF. The CDR3 DNA is TGCGCCAGCAGCCCAGATCAGTCAGATACGCAGTATTTT.

The chain recombines TRBV4-2 with TRBJ2-5; 9 positions match TRBD2. The CDR3 runs to 17 residues. The V segment lost 4 bases and the J segment 4 bases; nucleotides outside the gene matches: 13. Per the germline V gene, CDR1 is LGHNA and CDR2 is YNFKEQ. The CDR3 nucleotides read TGTGCCAGCAGCCCGACGAATAGCGGGAGTTTGGGAGAGACCCAGTACTTC. Its protein product is CASSPTNSGSLGETQYF.

This chain connects TRBV5-5 to TRBJ1-5; maybe TRBD1 (5 bases). V was trimmed by 0 bases and J by 2 bases, leaving 6 bases between them. Germline-derived CDR1 and CDR2 are SGHKS and YYEKEE (reference sequence). The CDR3 is 14 residues long. This CDR3 is CASSLAGGNQPQHF. In DNA, the CDR3 is TGTGCCAGCAGCTTGGCGGGGGGCAATCAGCCCCAGCATTTT.

The chain links TRBV7-2 to TRBJ1-1; 7 positions agree with TRBD1. With V trimmed by 2 bases and J by 5 bases, 5 bases remained unmatched. CDR3 size: 14 residues. CDR1 SGHTA and CDR2 FQGNSA come from the germline V gene. CDR3 sequence: CASSLQGVVTEAFF. The CDR3 coding sequence is TGTGCCAGCAGCTTACAGGGGGTGGTAACTGAAGCTTTCTTT.

V usage is TRBV7-6 and J usage is TRBJ1-1; a weak D match, TRBD1 (5 bases). The CDR3 length is 13 residues. Germline V gives CDR1 SGHVS, CDR2 FNYEAQ. The V end lost 5 bases, the J end lost 4 bases, and 11 bases lay between the germline ends. The CDR3 DNA follows: TGTGCCAGCAGCGACGTCGGGGGCACTGAAGCTTTCTTT. Translating it yields CASSDVGGTEAFF.

This clone was observed a handful of times. The chain uses TRBV28 and TRBJ1-1; TRBD1 might be the D (5 bases). The CDR3 spans 12 residues. Germline-derived CDR1 and CDR2 are MDHEN and SYDVKM. The ends were cut back, 8 bases at V and 3 bases at J, with 10 bases in the middle. The CDR3 sequence is CASDTGDTEAFF. The CDR3 DNA is TGTGCCAGCGACACGGGGGACACTGAAGCTTTCTTT.

This rearrangement joins TRBV27 to TRBJ1-2; D perhaps matches TRBD1 (6 bases). The CDR3 loop spans 13 amino acids. V dropped 6 bases and J dropped 4 bases, with 12 bases sitting between them. Germline values: CDR1 MNHEY, CDR2 SMNVEV (reference sequence). The CDR3 DNA reads TGTGCCAGCAGCCCCGGACAGATCTATGGCTACACCTTC. Protein product: CASSPGQIYGYTF.

The rearrangement joins TRBV15 to TRBJ2-3; D perhaps matches TRBD2 (5 bases). V gave up 11 bases and J gave up 4 bases, with 10 bases separating them. The CDR3 has 11 amino acids. The germline CDR1 and CDR2 sequences are LNHNV and YYDKDF (reference sequence). CDR3: CASRRADTQYF. DNA of the CDR3: TGTGCCTCTCGGCGGGCAGATACGCAGTATTTT.

V usage is TRBV15 and J usage is TRBJ2-6; perhaps TRBD1 as D (6 bases). Germline loops: CDR1 LNHNV, CDR2 YYDKDF (reference sequence). Between the trimmed V and J ends, which lost 4 bases and 0 bases, there was a span of 16 bases. The CDR3 consists of 18 residues. CDR3 region: CATSTYRVTRSGANVLTF. The CDR3 DNA sequence: TGTGCCACCAGCACCTACAGGGTAACGCGCTCTGGGGCCAACGTCCTGACTTTC.

This chain joins TRBV27 and TRBJ2-5; D is perhaps TRBD1 (6 bases). V dropped 2 bases and J dropped 2 bases, with 18 bases sitting between them. There are 17 residues in the CDR3. The germline V gene encodes CDR1 MNHEY and CDR2 SMNVEV (reference sequence). The CDR3 loop reads CASSLRGRDTLQETQYF. The CDR3 region has the DNA TGTGCCAGCAGTTTAAGAGGCCGGGACACTCTGCAAGAGACCCAGTACTTC.

V usage is TRBV28 and J usage is TRBJ2-7, with D possibly TRBD2 on 5 matching bases. Germline V gene lookup returns CDR1 MDHEN and CDR2 SYDVKM. The CDR3 has 13 amino acids. Deletions cut 7 bases from V and 3 bases from J, with 13 bases between. The CDR3 nucleotides read TGTGCCAGCACCAGCGGCGGCAACTACGAGCAGTACTTC. This gives the protein CASTSGGNYEQYF.

This clone was detected a few times. The chain has TRBV25-1 and TRBJ2-2; D possibly corresponds to TRBD1 (6 bases). The CDR3 sequence is 14 residues long. The V and J ends lost 7 bases and 6 bases respectively, with 15 bases between them. Germline CDR1 MGHDK, CDR2 SYGVNS. The CDR3 loop is CASTRGGFAGELFF. DNA for the CDR3: TGTGCCAGCACCCGAGGGGGTTTTGCCGGGGAGCTGTTTTTT.

The V gene is TRBV6-5, the J gene TRBJ1-1; D uncertain. Germline values: CDR1 MNHEY, CDR2 SVGAGI. The V end lost 2 bases, the J end lost 4 bases, and 17 bases lay between the germline ends. This CDR3 has 16 amino acids. In DNA, the CDR3 is TGTGCCAGCAGTTACGAGGGTCCTGTGCCGGGCACTGAAGCTTTCTTT. This translates into CASSYEGPVPGTEAFF.

The chain joins TRBV5-1 to TRBJ2-7; TRBD2 aligns across 11 bases. The CDR3 is 18 residues long. The germline V gene has CDR1 SGHRS and CDR2 YFSETQ. Trimming took 3 bases from V and 3 from J; bases not matched to a gene: 14. CDR3 sequence: CASSYQLAGASTIYEQYF. CDR3 DNA sequence: TGCGCCAGCAGCTACCAACTAGCGGGGGCTTCCACAATCTACGAGCAGTACTTC.

The chain joins TRBV7-9 to TRBJ2-7; the match to TRBD2 covers 9 bases. V trimming: 3 bases; J trimming: 3 bases; junction bases outside the gene matches: 6. The CDR3 sequence is 15 residues long. Per the germline V gene, CDR1 is SEHNR and CDR2 is FQNEAQ (reference sequence). In DNA, the CDR3 is TGTGCCAGCAGCTTCATCAGCGGGGGGAACTACGAGCAGTACTTC. It is translated as CASSFISGGNYEQYF.